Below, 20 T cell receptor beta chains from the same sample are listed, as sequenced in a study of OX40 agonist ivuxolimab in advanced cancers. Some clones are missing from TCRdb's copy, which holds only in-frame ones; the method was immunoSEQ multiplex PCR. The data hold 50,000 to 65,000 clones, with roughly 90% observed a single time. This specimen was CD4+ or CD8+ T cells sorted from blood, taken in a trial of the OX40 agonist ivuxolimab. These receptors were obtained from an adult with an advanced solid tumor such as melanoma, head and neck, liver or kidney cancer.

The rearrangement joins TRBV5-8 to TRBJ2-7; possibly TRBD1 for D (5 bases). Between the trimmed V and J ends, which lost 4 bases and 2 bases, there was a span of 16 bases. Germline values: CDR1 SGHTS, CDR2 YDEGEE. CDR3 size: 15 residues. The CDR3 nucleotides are TGTGCCAGCAGCATGTTATGGCAGGGCCCCTACGAGCAGTACTTC. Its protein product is CASSMLWQGPYEQYF. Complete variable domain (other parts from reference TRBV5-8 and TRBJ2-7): EAGVTQSPTHLIKTRGQQATLRCSPISGHTSVYWYQQALGLGLQFLLWYDEGEERNRGNFPPRFSGRQFPNYSSELNVNALELEDSALYLCASSMLWQGPYEQYFGPGTRLTVT.

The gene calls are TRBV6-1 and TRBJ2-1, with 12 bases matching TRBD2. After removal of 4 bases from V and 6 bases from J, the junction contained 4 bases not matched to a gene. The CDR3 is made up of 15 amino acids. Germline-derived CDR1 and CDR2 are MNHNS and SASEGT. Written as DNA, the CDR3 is TGTGCCAGCAGTGCACTAGCGGGAGGTGGCAATGAGCAGTTCTTC. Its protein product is CASSALAGGGNEQFF.

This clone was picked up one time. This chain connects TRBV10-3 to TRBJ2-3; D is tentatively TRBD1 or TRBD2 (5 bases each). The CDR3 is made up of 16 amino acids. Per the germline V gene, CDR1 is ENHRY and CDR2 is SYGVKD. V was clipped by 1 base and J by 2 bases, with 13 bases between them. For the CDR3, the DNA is TGTGCCATCAGTGAGTTTTCCGGGACCATCACAGATACGCAGTATTTT. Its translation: CAISEFSGTITDTQYF.

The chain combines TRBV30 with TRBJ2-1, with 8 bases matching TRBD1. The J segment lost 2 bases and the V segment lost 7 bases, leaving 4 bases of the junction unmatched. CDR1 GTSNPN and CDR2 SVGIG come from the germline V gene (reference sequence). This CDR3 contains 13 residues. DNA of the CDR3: TGTGCCTCGGACAGGGAGGCCTACAATGAGCAGTTCTTC. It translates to CASDREAYNEQFF. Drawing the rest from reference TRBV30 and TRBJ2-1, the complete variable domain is SQTIHQWPATLVQPVGSPLSLECTVEGTSNPNLYWYRQAAGRGLQLLFYSVGIGQISSEVPQNLSASRPQDRQFILSSKKLLLSDSGFYLCASDREAYNEQFFGPGTRLTVL.

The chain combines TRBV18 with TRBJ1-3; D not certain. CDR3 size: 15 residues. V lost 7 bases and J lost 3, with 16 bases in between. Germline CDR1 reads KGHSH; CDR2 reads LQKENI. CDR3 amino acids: CASYLTDDVGNTIYF. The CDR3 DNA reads TGTGCCAGCTACTTGACTGATGATGTTGGAAACACCATATATTTT. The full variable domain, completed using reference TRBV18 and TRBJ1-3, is NAGVMQNPRHLVRRRGQEARLRCSPMKGHSHVYWYRQLPEEGLKFMVYLQKENIIDESGMPKERFSAEFPKEGPSILRIQQVVRGDSAAYFCASYLTDDVGNTIYFGEGSWLTVV.

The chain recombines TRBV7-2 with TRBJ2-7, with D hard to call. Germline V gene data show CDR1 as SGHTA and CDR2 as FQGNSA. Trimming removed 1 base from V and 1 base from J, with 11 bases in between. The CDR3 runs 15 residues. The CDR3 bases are TGTGCCAGCAGCTTAGTGGTGGGTTTTTCCTACGAGCAGTACTTC. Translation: CASSLVVGFSYEQYF.

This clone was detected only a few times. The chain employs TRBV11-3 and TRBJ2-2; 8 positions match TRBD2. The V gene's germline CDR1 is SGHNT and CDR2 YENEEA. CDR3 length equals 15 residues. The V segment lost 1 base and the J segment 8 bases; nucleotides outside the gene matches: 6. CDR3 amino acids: CASSLVSGRGGELFF. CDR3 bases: TGTGCCAGCAGCTTAGTGAGCGGGAGAGGAGGGGAGCTGTTTTTT. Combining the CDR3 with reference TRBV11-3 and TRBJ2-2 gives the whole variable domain EAGVVQSPRYKIIEKKQPVAFWCNPISGHNTLYWYLQNLGQGPELLIRYENEEAVDDSQLPKDRFSAERLKGVDSTLKIQPAELGDSAVYLCASSLVSGRGGELFFGEGSRLTVL.

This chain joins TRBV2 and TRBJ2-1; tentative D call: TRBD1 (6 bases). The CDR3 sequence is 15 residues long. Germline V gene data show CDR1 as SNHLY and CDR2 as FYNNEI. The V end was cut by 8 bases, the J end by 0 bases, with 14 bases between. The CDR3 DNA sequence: TGTGCCAGCGGCAGGGGACACAACTCCTACAATGAGCAGTTCTTC. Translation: CASGRGHNSYNEQFF.

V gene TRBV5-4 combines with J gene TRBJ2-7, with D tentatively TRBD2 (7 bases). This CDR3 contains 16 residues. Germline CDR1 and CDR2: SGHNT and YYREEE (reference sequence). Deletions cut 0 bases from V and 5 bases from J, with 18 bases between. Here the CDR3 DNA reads TGTGCCAGCAGCTTGGCCACAGGGAGGGTTAGCCACGAGCAGTACTTC. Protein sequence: CASSLATGRVSHEQYF.

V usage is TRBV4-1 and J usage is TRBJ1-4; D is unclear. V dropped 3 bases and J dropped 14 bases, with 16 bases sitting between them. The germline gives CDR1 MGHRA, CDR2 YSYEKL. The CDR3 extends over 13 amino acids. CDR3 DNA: TGCGCCAGCAGCCAGTCCTGGGCTGGGTTCCTGTTTTTT. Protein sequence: CASSQSWAGFLFF.

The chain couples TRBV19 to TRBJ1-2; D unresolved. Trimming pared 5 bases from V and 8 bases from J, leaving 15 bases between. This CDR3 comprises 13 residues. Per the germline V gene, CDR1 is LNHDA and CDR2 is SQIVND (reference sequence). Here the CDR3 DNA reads TGTGCCAGTAGTGGGCAGAATCTGGGCGGCTACACCTTC. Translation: CASSGQNLGGYTF.

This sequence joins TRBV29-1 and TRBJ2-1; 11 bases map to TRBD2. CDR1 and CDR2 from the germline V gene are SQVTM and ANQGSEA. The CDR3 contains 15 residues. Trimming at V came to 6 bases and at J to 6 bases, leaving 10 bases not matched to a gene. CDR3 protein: CSVEYGLAGPNEQFF. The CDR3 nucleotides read TGCAGCGTAGAGTACGGACTAGCGGGCCCCAATGAGCAGTTCTTC.

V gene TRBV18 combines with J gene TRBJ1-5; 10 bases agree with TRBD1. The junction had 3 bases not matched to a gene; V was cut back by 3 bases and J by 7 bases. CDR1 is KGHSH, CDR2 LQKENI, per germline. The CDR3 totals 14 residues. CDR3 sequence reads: CASSPGQGRQPQHF. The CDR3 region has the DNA TGTGCCAGCTCACCGGGACAGGGGAGGCAGCCCCAGCATTTT.

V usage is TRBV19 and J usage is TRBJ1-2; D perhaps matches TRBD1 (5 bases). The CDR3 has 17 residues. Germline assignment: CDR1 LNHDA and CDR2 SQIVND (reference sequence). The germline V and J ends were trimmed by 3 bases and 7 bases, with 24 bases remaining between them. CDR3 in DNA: TGTGCCAGTAGTATCGGGATGACAAGGGGCGCAGATTTTGGCTACACCTTC. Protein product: CASSIGMTRGADFGYTF.

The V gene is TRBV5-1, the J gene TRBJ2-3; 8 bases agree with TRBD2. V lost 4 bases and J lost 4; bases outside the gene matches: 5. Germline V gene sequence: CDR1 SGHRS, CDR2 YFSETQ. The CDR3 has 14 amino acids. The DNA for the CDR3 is TGCGCCAGCAGCCAGGGACTAGATCCAGATACGCAGTATTTT. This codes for CASSQGLDPDTQYF.

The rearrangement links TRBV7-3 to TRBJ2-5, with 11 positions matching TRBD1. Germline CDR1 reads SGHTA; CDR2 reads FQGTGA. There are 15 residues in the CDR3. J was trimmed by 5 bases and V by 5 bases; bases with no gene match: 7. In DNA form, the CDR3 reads TGTGCCAGCAGCCCTCGGACAGGGGGCCGTGAGACCCAGTACTTC. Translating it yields CASSPRTGGRETQYF.

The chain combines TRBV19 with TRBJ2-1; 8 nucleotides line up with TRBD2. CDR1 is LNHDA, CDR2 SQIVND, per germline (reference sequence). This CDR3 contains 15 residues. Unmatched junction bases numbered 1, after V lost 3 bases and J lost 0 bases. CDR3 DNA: TGTGCCAGTAGTATCGCGGGAGGCTCCTACAATGAGCAGTTCTTC. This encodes CASSIAGGSYNEQFF.

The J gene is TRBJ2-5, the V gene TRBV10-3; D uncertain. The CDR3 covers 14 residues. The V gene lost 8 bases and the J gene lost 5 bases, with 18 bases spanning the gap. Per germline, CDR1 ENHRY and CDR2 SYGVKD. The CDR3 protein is CAIGDGRDRETQYF. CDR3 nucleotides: TGTGCCATCGGAGACGGGCGCGATAGGGAGACCCAGTACTTC.

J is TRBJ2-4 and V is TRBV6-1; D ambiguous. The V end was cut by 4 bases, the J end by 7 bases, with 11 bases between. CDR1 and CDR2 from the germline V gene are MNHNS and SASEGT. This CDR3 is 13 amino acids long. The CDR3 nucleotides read TGTGCCAGCAGTGTAGAGGTGGGGAACATTCAGTACTTC. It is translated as CASSVEVGNIQYF.

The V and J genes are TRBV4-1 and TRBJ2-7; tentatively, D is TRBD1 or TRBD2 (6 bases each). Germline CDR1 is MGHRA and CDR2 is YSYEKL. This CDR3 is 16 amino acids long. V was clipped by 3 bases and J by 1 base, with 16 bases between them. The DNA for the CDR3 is TGCGCCAGCAGCCAGGATCTACGAGGGGGGTCCTACGAGCAGTACTTC. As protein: CASSQDLRGGSYEQYF.